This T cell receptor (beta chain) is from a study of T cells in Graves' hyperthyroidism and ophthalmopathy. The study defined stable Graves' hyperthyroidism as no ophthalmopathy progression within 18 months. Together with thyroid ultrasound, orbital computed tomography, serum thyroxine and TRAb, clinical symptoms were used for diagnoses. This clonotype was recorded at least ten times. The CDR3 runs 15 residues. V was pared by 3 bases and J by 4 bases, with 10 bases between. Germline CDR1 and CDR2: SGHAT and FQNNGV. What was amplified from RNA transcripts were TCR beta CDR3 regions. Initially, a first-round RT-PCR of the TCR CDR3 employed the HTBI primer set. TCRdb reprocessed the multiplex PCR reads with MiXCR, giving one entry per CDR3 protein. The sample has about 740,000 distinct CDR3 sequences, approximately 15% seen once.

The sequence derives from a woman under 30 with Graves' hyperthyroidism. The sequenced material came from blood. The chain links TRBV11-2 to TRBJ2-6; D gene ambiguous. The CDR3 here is CASSLSRSGANVLTF. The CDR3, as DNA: TGTGCCAGCAGCTTGAGCAGGTCCGGGGCCAACGTCCTGACTTTC.